Shown below are 5 T cell receptor beta chains from a single sample sequenced in a study of OX40 agonist ivuxolimab in advanced cancers. The protocol was immunoSEQ multiplex PCR, while the TCRdb copy is restricted to in-frame clones and leaves out a portion. Counted here are 60,000 to 65,000 clones, 91% occurring once; the ten biggest clones make up less than 6%. Sequenced here: CD4+ or CD8+ T cells sorted from blood, sampled in a trial of the OX40 agonist ivuxolimab. The receptors shown here come from an adult with an advanced solid tumor such as melanoma, head and neck, liver or kidney cancer.

The CDR3 DNA reads as TGTGCCATCAGTGAGGAGGGCCACGGAACCTCTGGAAACACCATATATTTT. This encodes CAISEEGHGTSGNTIYF. The chain links TRBV10-3 to TRBJ1-3; the D is unclear. The CDR3 spans 17 residues. V lost 2 bases, J lost 0 bases, and 14 bases lay in between. The germline gives CDR1 ENHRY, CDR2 SYGVKD.

The V gene is TRBV4-1, the J gene TRBJ1-1; a weak D match, TRBD1 (6 bases). Germline CDR1 is MGHRA and CDR2 is YSYEKL. Trimming shortened V by 1 base and J by 4 bases, and 13 bases separated the two germline ends. The length of the CDR3 is 15 residues. CDR3 region: CASSQGSKGVTEAFF. CDR3 bases: TGCGCCAGCAGCCAAGGTAGTAAGGGGGTCACTGAAGCTTTCTTT.

CDR3 sequence reads: CASSMGRTSGRSYEQYF. The CDR3 DNA is TGTGCCAGTAGTATGGGTCGGACTAGCGGGAGATCATACGAGCAGTACTTC. The chain joins TRBV19 to TRBJ2-7; 13 nucleotides align to TRBD2. Germline V lookup: CDR1 LNHDA, CDR2 SQIVND (reference sequence). Unmatched junction bases numbered 9, after V lost 3 bases and J lost 4 bases. The CDR3 is 17 residues long.

The chain carries TRBV28 and TRBJ1-5; possibly TRBD1 for D (5 bases). The CDR3 totals 15 residues. Germline lookup yields CDR1 MDHEN and CDR2 SYDVKM. V lost 3 bases and J 1 base, leaving 10 bases between the germline ends. CDR3 region: CASSFDRLSNQPQHF. CDR3 in DNA: TGTGCCAGCAGTTTTGACAGATTAAGCAATCAGCCCCAGCATTTT.

This clone was found a few times. The chain has TRBV7-2 and TRBJ2-7; D gene unclear. CDR1 is SGHTA, CDR2 FQGNSA, per germline. This CDR3 spans 11 amino acids. Trimming took off 4 bases at V and 3 bases at J, with 4 bases between the two ends. CDR3 sequence reads: CASSSLYEQYF. The CDR3 DNA follows: TGTGCCAGCAGCTCCCTCTACGAGCAGTACTTC.